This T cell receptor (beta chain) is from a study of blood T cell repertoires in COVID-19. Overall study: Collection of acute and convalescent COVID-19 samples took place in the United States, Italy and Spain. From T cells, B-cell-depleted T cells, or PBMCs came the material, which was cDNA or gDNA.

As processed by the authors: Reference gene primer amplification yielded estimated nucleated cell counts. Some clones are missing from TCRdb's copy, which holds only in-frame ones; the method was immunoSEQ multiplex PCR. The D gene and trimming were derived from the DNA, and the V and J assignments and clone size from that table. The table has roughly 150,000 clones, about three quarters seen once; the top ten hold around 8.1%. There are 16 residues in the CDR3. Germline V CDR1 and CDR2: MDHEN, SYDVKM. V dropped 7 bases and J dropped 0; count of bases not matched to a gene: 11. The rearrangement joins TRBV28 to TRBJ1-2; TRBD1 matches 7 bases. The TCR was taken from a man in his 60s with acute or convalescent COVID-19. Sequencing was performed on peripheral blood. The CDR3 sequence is CASTTKGQPPNYGYTF. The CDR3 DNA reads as TGTGCCAGCACGACCAAGGGACAGCCGCCTAACTATGGCTACACCTTC.